Following are 19 T cell receptor beta chains from one sample sequenced in a study of Ad26.COV2.S vaccination and SARS-CoV-2 variants. The table came from immunoSEQ multiplex PCR; TCRdb's copy has only in-frame clones and leaves some out. Of fewer than 50,000 clones in the sample, approximately 80% were seen once. The sample consisted of peripheral blood, taken after recovery from COVID-19. Receptor source: a human donor who had recovered from COVID-19.

The CDR3 reads CASSEGRTSGNTIYF. CDR3 nucleotides: TGTGCCAGCAGTGAGGGACGAACTTCTGGAAACACCATATATTTT. V and J are TRBV6-1 and TRBJ1-3; D might be TRBD1 (5 bases). V was trimmed by 3 bases and J by 1 base, leaving 10 bases between them. The CDR3 has 15 residues. Germline CDR1 reads MNHNS; CDR2 reads SASEGT.

This chain connects TRBV11-2 to TRBJ1-5; D not certain. The CDR3 totals 13 residues. V was shortened by 0 bases and J by 6 bases, with 6 bases between the two germline ends. Germline V lookup: CDR1 SGHAT, CDR2 FQNNGV. CDR3 nucleotide sequence: TGTGCCAGCAGCTTAGAGCCGGGTCAGCCCCAGCATTTT. As protein: CASSLEPGQPQHF.

The rearrangement joins TRBV5-1 to TRBJ2-1; tentatively, D is TRBD1 or TRBD2 (7 bases each). CDR1 is SGHRS, CDR2 YFSETQ, per germline. CDR3 size: 15 residues. Deletions cut 4 bases from V and 3 bases from J, with 14 bases between. DNA for the CDR3: TGCGCCAGCAGCCCCGGGGGGACAGTCTACAATGAGCAGTTCTTC. Encoded protein: CASSPGGTVYNEQFF.

The V and J genes are TRBV6-6 and TRBJ1-4; tentatively, D is TRBD1 (6 bases). The V end lost 6 bases, the J end lost 3 bases, and 17 bases lay between the germline ends. Germline CDR1 MNHNY, CDR2 SVGAGI (reference sequence). CDR3 length: 16 amino acids. CDR3 sequence: CASSLLLQGPNEKLFF. For the CDR3, the DNA is TGTGCCAGCAGCCTCCTCCTACAGGGACCTAATGAAAAACTGTTTTTT.

This clone has more than one count but fewer than ten. The V gene is TRBV7-9, the J gene TRBJ2-1; 8 nucleotides match TRBD1. The CDR3 consists of 16 residues. The J segment lost 4 bases and the V segment lost 3 bases, leaving 8 bases of the junction unmatched. The germline V gene encodes CDR1 SEHNR and CDR2 FQNEAQ (reference sequence). The CDR3 protein is CASSFSLTGGYNEQFF. The DNA for the CDR3 is TGTGCCAGCAGCTTCAGTTTAACAGGGGGGTACAATGAGCAGTTCTTC.

The chain combines TRBV6-5 with TRBJ2-2; 8 bases fit TRBD1. J lost 7 bases, V lost 11 bases, and 15 bases had no gene match. The CDR3 has 15 amino acids. Germline CDR1 and CDR2: MNHEY and SVGAGI. CDR3 sequence (DNA): TGTGCCGCCCATGATCGCCAGGGGGCGGGCGGGGAGCTGTTTTTT. It codes for CAAHDRQGAGGELFF.

V and J are TRBV6-5 and TRBJ1-1; D is undetermined. V lost 7 bases and J lost 7, with 10 bases in between. This CDR3 is built from 11 residues. From germline, CDR1 is MNHEY and CDR2 SVGAGI. CDR3 loop: CASTPRVEAFF. The CDR3 region has the DNA TGTGCCAGCACCCCACGGGTTGAAGCTTTCTTT.

The chain uses TRBV5-8 and TRBJ1-1; D is uncertain. CDR1 is SGHTS and CDR2 is YDEGEE in the germline V gene. V lost 0 bases to trimming and J lost 3 bases, with 3 bases between them. The CDR3 has 12 residues. This CDR3 is CASSLAHTEAFF. CDR3 nucleotides: TGTGCCAGCAGCTTGGCCCACACTGAAGCTTTCTTT. The variable domain in full, with the rest retrieved from reference TRBV5-8 and TRBJ1-1, is EAGVTQSPTHLIKTRGQQATLRCSPISGHTSVYWYQQALGLGLQFLLWYDEGEERNRGNFPPRFSGRQFPNYSSELNVNALELEDSALYLCASSLAHTEAFFGQGTRLTVV.

The chain couples TRBV29-1 to TRBJ2-1; 13 bases match TRBD2. The CDR3 is made up of 18 amino acids. V shed 2 bases, J shed 1 base, and the junction held 8 bases outside the gene matches. From germline, CDR1 is SQVTM and CDR2 ANQGSEA. The CDR3 nucleotides read TGCAGCGTTGAAAGAGGACTAGCGGGGGCTAAGTCCTACAATGAGCAGTTCTTC. It codes for CSVERGLAGAKSYNEQFF.

This chain links TRBV15 with TRBJ2-7; the D is unclear. This CDR3 contains 15 residues. Germline CDR1 reads LNHNV; CDR2 reads YYDKDF (reference sequence). V was pared by 0 bases and J by 7 bases, with 16 bases between. The CDR3 DNA reads as TGTGCCACCAGCAGAGATCGACCACCCTCTTGGGAGCAGTACGTC. Its translation is CATSRDRPPSWEQYV.

The rearrangement uses TRBV20-1 and TRBJ2-3; unclear D gene. Germline V CDR1 and CDR2: DFQATT, SNEGSKA (reference sequence). There are 11 residues in the CDR3. Trimming pared 7 bases from V and 2 bases from J, leaving 7 bases between. The CDR3 reads CSGLFTDTQYF. The DNA for the CDR3 is TGCAGTGGACTTTTCACAGATACGCAGTATTTT.

This sequence joins TRBV6-5 and TRBJ1-3; a possible D gene is TRBD1 (5 bases). This CDR3 has 12 amino acids. V lost 7 bases and J lost 4, with 8 bases in between. The germline V gene encodes CDR1 MNHEY and CDR2 SVGAGI. The CDR3 DNA reads as TGTGCCAGCAACCGACAGGGAAACACCATATATTTT. It codes for CASNRQGNTIYF.

This sequence joins TRBV5-1 and TRBJ2-3, with 8 nucleotides matching TRBD2. V gave up 0 bases and J gave up 1 base; unmatched junction bases: 10. Germline CDR1 and CDR2: SGHRS and YFSETQ. The CDR3 sequence is 18 residues long. The CDR3 DNA reads TGCGCCAGCAGCTTGGCCGCGGGGGGCAGAATGGGCACAGATACGCAGTATTTT. It is translated as CASSLAAGGRMGTDTQYF.

J is TRBJ1-1 and V is TRBV5-4; tentatively, D is TRBD1 (6 bases). The V end was cut by 1 base, the J end by 0 bases, with 10 bases between. Per the germline V gene, CDR1 is SGHNT and CDR2 is YYREEE (reference sequence). CDR3 size: 15 residues. The CDR3 here is CASSLNRVLNTEAFF. The CDR3 DNA reads as TGTGCCAGCAGCTTGAACAGGGTCCTGAACACTGAAGCTTTCTTT.

CDR3 bases: TGTGCCACGACAGCCGGGACACTCGCCCGAAACACCGGGGAGCTGTTTTTT. Amino acid sequence: CATTAGTLARNTGELFF. The chain joins TRBV7-9 to TRBJ2-2, with TRBD1 as a possible D gene (6 bases). Germline V gene data show CDR1 as SEHNR and CDR2 as FQNEAQ (reference sequence). Trimming removed 10 bases at V and 2 bases at J, with 23 bases between. CDR3 length: 17 amino acids.

J is TRBJ2-7 and V is TRBV11-2; 7 bases are shared with TRBD1. V shed 6 bases, J shed 2 bases, and the junction held 10 bases outside the gene matches. Per germline, CDR1 SGHAT and CDR2 FQNNGV. The CDR3 is 15 amino acids. The CDR3, as DNA: TGTGCCAGCAGAATTCCGGGACAGAAAACCTACGAGCAGTACTTC. The encoded protein is CASRIPGQKTYEQYF.

This chain joins TRBV10-3 and TRBJ1-2, with 9 bases identical to TRBD1. The V and J ends lost 4 bases and 6 bases, in that order; junction bases with no gene match: 6. The CDR3 spans 14 residues. Germline values: CDR1 ENHRY, CDR2 SYGVKD. The CDR3 DNA sequence: TGTGCCATCAGTGCGCTAGGGACAGGGAATGGCTACACCTTC. Translating gives CAISALGTGNGYTF.

This clone is a singleton in its sample. The V gene is TRBV30, the J gene TRBJ1-1; D unclear. Germline lookup yields CDR1 GTSNPN and CDR2 SVGIG (reference sequence). The germline V and J ends were trimmed by 5 bases and 0 bases, with 10 bases remaining between them. The length of the CDR3 is 13 residues. The CDR3: CAWDNGMNTEAFF. The CDR3 DNA sequence: TGTGCCTGGGACAACGGGATGAACACTGAAGCTTTCTTT.

J is TRBJ2-2 and V is TRBV19, with D perhaps given as TRBD1 or TRBD2 (5 bases each). CDR1 LNHDA and CDR2 SQIVND come from the germline V gene (reference sequence). With 3 bases removed from V and 3 bases from J, the gap between germline ends came to 14 bases. The CDR3 has 16 amino acids. The CDR3 DNA reads TGTGCCAGTAGTATGAAGGGACGCCGAGACACCGGGGAGCTGTTTTTT. Amino acid sequence: CASSMKGRRDTGELFF.